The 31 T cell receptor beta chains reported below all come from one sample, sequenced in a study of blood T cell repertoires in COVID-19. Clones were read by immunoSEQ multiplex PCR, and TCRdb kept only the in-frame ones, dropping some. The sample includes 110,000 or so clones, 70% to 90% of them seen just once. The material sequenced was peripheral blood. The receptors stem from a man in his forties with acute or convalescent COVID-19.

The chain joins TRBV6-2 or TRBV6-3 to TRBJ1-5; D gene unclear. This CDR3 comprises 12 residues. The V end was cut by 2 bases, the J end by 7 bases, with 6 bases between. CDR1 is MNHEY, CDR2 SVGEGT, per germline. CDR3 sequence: CASSYLPQPQHF. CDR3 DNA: TGTGCCAGCAGTTACCTTCCCCAGCCCCAGCATTTT.

CDR3 bases: TGTGCCAGCAGCACCGGACATGGGGCAGATACGCAGTATTTT. This encodes CASSTGHGADTQYF. The chain uses TRBV7-6 and TRBJ2-3, with a possible D match to TRBD1 (5 bases). Germline loops: CDR1 SGHVS, CDR2 FNYEAQ. The V gene lost 5 bases and the J gene lost 4 bases, with 13 bases spanning the gap. This CDR3 has 14 residues.

CDR3 sequence (DNA): TGTGCCAGCAGCCACAGGTTAGCGAACACTGAAGCTTTCTTT. It is translated as CASSHRLANTEAFF. J is TRBJ1-1 and V is TRBV9, with D tentatively TRBD1 (5 bases). CDR3 size: 14 residues. Germline assignment: CDR1 SGDLS and CDR2 YYNGEE. Trimming removed 4 bases at V and 1 base at J, with 11 bases between.

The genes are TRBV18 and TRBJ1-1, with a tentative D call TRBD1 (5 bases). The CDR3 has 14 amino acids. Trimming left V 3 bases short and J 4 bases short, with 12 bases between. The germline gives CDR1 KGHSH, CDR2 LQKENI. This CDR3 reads CASSPAGRSTEAFF. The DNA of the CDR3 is TGTGCCAGCTCACCGGCAGGGCGGAGCACTGAAGCTTTCTTT.

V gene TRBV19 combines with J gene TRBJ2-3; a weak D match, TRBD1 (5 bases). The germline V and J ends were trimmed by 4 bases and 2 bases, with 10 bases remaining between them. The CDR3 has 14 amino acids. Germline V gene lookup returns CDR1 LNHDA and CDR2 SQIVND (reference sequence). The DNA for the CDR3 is TGTGCCAGTAGTAGAAGACAGTCCACAGATACGCAGTATTTT. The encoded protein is CASSRRQSTDTQYF. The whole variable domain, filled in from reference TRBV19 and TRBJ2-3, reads DGGITQSPKYLFRKEGQNVTLSCEQNLNHDAMYWYRQDPGQGLRLIYYSQIVNDFQKGDIAEGYSVSREKKESFPLTVTSAQKNPTAFYLCASSRRQSTDTQYFGPGTRLTVL.

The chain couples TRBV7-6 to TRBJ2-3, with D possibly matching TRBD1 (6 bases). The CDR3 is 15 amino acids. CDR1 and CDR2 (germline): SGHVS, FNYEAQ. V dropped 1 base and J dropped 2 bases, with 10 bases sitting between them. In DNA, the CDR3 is TGTGCCAGCAGCTTAGGGACAGTCGCCACAGATACGCAGTATTTT. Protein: CASSLGTVATDTQYF. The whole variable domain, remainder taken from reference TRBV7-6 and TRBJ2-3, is GAGVSQSPRYKVTKRGQDVALRCDPISGHVSLYWYRQALGQGPEFLTYFNYEAQQDKSGLPNDRFSAERPEGSISTLTIQRTEQRDSAMYRCASSLGTVATDTQYFGPGTRLTVL.

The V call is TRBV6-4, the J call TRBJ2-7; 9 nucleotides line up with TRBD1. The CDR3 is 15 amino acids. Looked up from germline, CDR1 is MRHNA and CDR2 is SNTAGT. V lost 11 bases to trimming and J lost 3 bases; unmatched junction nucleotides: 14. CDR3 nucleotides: TGTGCCGGCAAACCACCGGGACAGGGTCTCTACGAGCAGTACTTC. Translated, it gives CAGKPPGQGLYEQYF.

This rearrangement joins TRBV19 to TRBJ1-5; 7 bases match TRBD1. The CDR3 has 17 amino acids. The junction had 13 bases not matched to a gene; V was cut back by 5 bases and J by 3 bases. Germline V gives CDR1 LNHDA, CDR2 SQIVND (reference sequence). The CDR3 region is CASSPRQGTPLNQPQHF. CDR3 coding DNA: TGTGCCAGTAGTCCTAGACAGGGTACCCCCCTCAATCAGCCCCAGCATTTT.

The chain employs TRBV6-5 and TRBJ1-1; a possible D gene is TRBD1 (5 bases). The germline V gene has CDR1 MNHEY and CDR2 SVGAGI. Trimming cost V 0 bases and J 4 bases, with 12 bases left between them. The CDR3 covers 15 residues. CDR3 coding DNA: TGTGCCAGCAGTTACTCCGGGGGTTTGGGCACTGAAGCTTTCTTT. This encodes CASSYSGGLGTEAFF.

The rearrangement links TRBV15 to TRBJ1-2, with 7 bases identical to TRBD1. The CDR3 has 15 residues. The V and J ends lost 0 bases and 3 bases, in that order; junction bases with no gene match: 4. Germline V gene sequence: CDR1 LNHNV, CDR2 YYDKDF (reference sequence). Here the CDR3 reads CATSRDWQGDYGYTF. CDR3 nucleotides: TGTGCCACCAGCAGAGATTGGCAGGGGGACTATGGCTACACCTTC. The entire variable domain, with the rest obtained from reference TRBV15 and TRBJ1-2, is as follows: DAMVIQNPRYQVTQFGKPVTLSCSQTLNHNVMYWYQQKSSQAPKLLFHYYDKDFNNEADTPDNFQSRRPNTSFCFLDIRSPGLGDTAMYLCATSRDWQGDYGYTFGSGTRLTVV.

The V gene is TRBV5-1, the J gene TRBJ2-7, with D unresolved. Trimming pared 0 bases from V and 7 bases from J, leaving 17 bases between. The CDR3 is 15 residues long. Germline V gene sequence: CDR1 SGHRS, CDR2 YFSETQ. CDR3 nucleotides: TGCGCCAGCAGCTTGGAAAACATCTATTACAGTGAGCAGTACTTC. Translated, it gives CASSLENIYYSEQYF.

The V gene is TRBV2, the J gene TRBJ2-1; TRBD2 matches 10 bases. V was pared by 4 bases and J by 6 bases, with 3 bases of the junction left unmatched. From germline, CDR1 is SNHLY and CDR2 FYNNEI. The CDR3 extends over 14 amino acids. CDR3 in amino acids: CASSVQRGGNEQFF. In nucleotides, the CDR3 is TGTGCCAGCAGTGTTCAGCGGGGGGGCAATGAGCAGTTCTTC.

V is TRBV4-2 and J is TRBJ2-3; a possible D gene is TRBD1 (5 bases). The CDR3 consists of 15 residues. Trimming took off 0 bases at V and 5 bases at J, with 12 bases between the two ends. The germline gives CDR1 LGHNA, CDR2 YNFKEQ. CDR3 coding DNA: TGTGCCAGCAGCCAAGATCTTGTAGGGGAAGATACGCAGTATTTT. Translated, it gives CASSQDLVGEDTQYF.

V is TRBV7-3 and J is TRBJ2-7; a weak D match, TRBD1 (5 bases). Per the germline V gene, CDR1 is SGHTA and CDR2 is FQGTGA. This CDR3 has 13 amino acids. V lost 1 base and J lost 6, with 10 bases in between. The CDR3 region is CASSLNGQGEQYF. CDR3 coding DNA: TGTGCCAGCAGCTTAAATGGGCAGGGCGAGCAGTACTTC.

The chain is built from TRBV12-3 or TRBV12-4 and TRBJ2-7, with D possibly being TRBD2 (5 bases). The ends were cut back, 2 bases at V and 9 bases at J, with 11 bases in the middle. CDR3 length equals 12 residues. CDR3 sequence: CASSLSRVRQYF. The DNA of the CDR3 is TGTGCCAGCAGTTTATCGCGGGTACGGCAGTACTTC.

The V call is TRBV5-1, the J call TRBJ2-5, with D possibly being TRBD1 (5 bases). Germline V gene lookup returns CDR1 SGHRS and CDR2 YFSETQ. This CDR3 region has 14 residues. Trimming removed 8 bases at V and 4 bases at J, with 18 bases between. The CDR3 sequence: CASRSQGGRETQYF. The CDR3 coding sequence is TGCGCCAGTCGAAGCCAGGGCGGTCGAGAGACCCAGTACTTC.

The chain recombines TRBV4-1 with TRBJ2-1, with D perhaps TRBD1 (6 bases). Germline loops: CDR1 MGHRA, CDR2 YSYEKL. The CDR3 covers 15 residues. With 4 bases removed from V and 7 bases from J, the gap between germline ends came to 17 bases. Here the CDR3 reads CASSRGTPGANEQFF. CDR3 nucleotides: TGCGCCAGCAGCCGGGGTACTCCAGGGGCGAATGAGCAGTTCTTC.

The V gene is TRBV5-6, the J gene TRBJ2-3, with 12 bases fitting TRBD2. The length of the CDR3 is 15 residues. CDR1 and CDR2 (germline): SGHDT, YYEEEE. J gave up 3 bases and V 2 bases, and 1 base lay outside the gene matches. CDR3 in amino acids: CASSFTSGGTDTQYF. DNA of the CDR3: TGTGCCAGCAGCTTTACTAGCGGGGGGACAGATACGCAGTATTTT.

The CDR3 nucleotides are TGTGCCAGCAGTGAAGGACAGTACACTGAAGCTTTCTTT. This translates into CASSEGQYTEAFF. J is TRBJ1-1 and V is TRBV6-1, with D tentatively TRBD1 (5 bases). Per the germline V gene, CDR1 is MNHNS and CDR2 is SASEGT. Trimming pared 1 base from V and 3 bases from J, leaving 6 bases between. The CDR3 loop spans 13 amino acids.

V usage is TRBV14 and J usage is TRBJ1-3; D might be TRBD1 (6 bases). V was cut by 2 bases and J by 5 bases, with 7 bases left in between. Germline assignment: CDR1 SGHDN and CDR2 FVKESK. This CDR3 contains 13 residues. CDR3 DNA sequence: TGTGCCAGCAGCCAAACAGGGAGAAACACCATATATTTT. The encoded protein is CASSQTGRNTIYF.

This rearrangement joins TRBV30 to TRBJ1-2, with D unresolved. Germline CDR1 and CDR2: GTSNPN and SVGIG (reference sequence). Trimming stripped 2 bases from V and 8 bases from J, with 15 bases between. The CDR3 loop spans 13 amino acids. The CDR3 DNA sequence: TGTGCCTGGAGTCCCGGGTCTAACGGAGGCTACACCTTC. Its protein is CAWSPGSNGGYTF.

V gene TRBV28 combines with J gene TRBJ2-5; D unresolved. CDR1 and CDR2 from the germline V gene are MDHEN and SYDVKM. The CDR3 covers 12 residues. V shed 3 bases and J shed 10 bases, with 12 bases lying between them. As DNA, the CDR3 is TGTGCCAGCAGTTTTAAAAGCCGCGACCAGTACTTC. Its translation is CASSFKSRDQYF.

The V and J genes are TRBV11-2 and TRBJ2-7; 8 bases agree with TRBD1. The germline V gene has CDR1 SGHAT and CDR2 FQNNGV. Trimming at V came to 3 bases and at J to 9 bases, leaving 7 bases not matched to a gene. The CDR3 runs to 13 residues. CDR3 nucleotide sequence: TGTGCCAGCAGCTTGGAGGGACAGGCTCGGCAGTACTTC. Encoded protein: CASSLEGQARQYF.

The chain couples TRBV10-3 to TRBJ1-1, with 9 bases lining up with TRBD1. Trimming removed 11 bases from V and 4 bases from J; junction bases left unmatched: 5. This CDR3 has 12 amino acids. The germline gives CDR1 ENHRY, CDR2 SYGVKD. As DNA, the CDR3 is TGTGCCGCACAGGGGGCGCGCACTGAAGCTTTCTTT. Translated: CAAQGARTEAFF.

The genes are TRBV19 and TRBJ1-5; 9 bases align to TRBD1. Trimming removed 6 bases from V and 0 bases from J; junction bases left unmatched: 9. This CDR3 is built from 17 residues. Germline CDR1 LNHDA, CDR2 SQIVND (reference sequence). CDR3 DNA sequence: TGTGCCAGTAGGGCGGACAGGGGTTGGGGTAGCAATCAGCCCCAGCATTTT. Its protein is CASRADRGWGSNQPQHF.

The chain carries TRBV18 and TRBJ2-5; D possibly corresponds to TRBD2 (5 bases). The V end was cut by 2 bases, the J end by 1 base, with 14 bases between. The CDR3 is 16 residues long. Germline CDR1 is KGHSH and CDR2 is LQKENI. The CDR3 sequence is CASSPSMGAFQETQYF. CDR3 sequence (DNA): TGTGCCAGCTCACCAAGCATGGGAGCCTTCCAAGAGACCCAGTACTTC.

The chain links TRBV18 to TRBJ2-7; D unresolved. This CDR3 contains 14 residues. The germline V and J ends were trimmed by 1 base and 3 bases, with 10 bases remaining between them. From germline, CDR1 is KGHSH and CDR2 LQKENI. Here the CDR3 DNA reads TGTGCCAGCTCACCACTGGGCAGCAGCTACGAGCAGTACTTC. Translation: CASSPLGSSYEQYF.

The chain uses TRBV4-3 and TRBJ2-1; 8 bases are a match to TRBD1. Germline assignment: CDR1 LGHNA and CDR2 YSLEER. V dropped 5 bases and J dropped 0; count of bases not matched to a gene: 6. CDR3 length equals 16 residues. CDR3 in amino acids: CASSARQGSSYNEQFF. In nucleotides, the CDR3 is TGCGCCAGCAGCGCCCGACAGGGGAGCTCCTACAATGAGCAGTTCTTC.

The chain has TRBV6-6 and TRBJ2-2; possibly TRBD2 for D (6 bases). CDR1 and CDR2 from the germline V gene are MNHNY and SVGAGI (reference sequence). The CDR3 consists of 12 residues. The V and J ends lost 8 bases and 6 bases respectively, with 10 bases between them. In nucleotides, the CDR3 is TGTGCCAGCGGGAGGACCGCCGGGGAGCTGTTTTTT. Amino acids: CASGRTAGELFF.

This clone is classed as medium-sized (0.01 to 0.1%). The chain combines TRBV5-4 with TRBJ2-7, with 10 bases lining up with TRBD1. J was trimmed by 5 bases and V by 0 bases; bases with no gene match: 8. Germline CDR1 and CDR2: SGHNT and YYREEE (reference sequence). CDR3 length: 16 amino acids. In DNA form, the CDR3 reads TGTGCCAGCAGCTTGGGTAGGACAGGGGGAATGGACGAGCAGTACTTC. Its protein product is CASSLGRTGGMDEQYF.

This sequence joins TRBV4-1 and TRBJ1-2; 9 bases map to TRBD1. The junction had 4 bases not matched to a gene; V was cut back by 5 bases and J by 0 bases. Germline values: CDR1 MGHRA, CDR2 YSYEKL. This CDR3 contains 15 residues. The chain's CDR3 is CASSGTGIANYGYTF. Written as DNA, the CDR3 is TGCGCCAGCAGCGGGACAGGGATTGCTAACTATGGCTACACCTTC.